This TCR beta chain was observed in a study of patients and donors after allogeneic stem cell transplantation. V was shortened by 3 bases and J by 4 bases, with 6 bases between the two germline ends. Germline values: CDR1 ENHRY, CDR2 SYGVKD. The CDR3 is made up of 12 amino acids. This clonotype occurred a few times. TCRdb recomputed calls from the RT-PCR reads with MiXCR, one row per CDR3 protein. The sample records around 170,000 distinct CDR3 sequences, nearly 25% being singletons. The TCR sequence derives from a human donor who was either an allogeneic HSCT recipient or a stem cell or donor lymphocyte infusion donor (not recorded which). It is not recorded whose cells these are; they may come from a transplant donor. Sequenced sample: blood, either unsorted or a sorted T cell fraction (not recorded which). This chain links TRBV10-3 with TRBJ1-2; weak D call: TRBD1 (5 bases). The CDR3 is CAISEDSYGYTF. The CDR3 bases are TGTGCCATCAGTGAAGACAGCTATGGCTACACCTTC.